This T cell receptor beta chain was recovered during a study of blood T cell repertoires in COVID-19. About the study: Acute-phase and convalescent COVID-19 samples originated in the United States, Italy and Spain. From T cells, B-cell-depleted T cells, or PBMCs came the material, which was cDNA or gDNA.

This clone was picked up one time. Profiled with immunoSEQ multiplex PCR; TCRdb holds only in-frame clones, not every one. This repertoire shows roughly 150,000 clones, approximately 80% found once; its top ten account for 7.2%. The V gene's germline CDR1 is MNHEY and CDR2 SVGAGI. V shed 6 bases and J shed 4 bases, with 11 bases lying between them. There are 13 residues in the CDR3. This clonotype was sampled from a woman aged 45-59 years in a cohort sampled during active or convalescent COVID-19. The sequencing input was peripheral blood. The chain recombines TRBV6-5 with TRBJ2-3; D might be TRBD2 (6 bases). The CDR3 loop reads CASRRLGPDTQYF. CDR3 DNA: TGTGCCAGCAGAAGACTAGGTCCAGATACGCAGTATTTT.